The 32 T cell receptor beta chains presented below share a single source sample, sequenced in a study of CD8+ T cells in alopecia areata. A panel of CD4, CD8alpha, NKG2D, NKG2ACE and other markers served to sort pooled cutaneous lymph node cells. Investigators isolated RNA and reverse transcribed it into cDNA to act as the sequencing template. Sequencing used immunoSEQ multiplex PCR; TCRdb keeps in-frame clones, though not all of them. The sample has around 290,000 clones, none seen only once. The sample consisted of CD4+ T cells sorted from a lymph node. The receptors were gathered from a C3H/HeJ mouse with alopecia areata. These mice share the MHC haplotype H2-k.

This clone was seen a few times. These gene names are mouse names. The CDR3 end falls 4 residues outside the read, so it is completed with the germline J gene. This chain uses TRBV31 with TRBJ2-7; TRBD2 matches 10 bases. The CDR3 extends over 13 amino acids. Per germline, CDR1 GKSSPN and CDR2 SITVG. The CDR3 reads CAYGWTGGYEQYF. CDR3 bases read: TGTGCCTATGGATGGACTGGGGGTTAT. Drawing the rest from reference TRBV31 and TRBJ2-7, the complete variable domain is AQTIHQWPVAEIKAVGSPLSLGCTIKGKSSPNLYWYWQATGGTLQQLFYSITVGQVESVVQLNLSASRPKDDQFILSTEKLLLSHSGFYLCAYGWTGGYEQYFGPGTRLTVL.

Remarks on this clone: Mouse gene names and germline throughout. The CDR3 extends 4 residues past the end of the read, so its final part is completed from the germline J gene. This chain joins TRBV13-2 and TRBJ2-5; tentative D call: TRBD2 (5 bases). V was shortened by 1 base and J by 1 base, with 7 bases between the two germline ends. CDR1 and CDR2 (germline): NNHNN, SYGAGS (reference sequence). The CDR3 has 14 residues. The CDR3 is CASGDSLDQDTQYF. The DNA read from the CDR3 is TGTGCCAGCGGTGATTCACTGGACCAAGAC.

About this clone: Gene and germline names: mouse. The CDR3 extends 4 residues past the end of the read, so its final part is completed from the germline J gene. The J gene is TRBJ1-2, the V gene TRBV13-1; possible D gene TRBD1, 5 bases. CDR1 and CDR2 (germline): NSHNY, SYGAGN. The CDR3 extends over 15 amino acids. Here the CDR3 reads CASSDARGPASDYTF. Partial CDR3 DNA: TGTGCCAGCAGTGATGCTAGGGGTCCGGCTTCC.

As concerns this clone: Gene and germline names: mouse. Coverage ceases 4 residues before the CDR3 finishes, and the germline J gene fills in the end. The gene calls are TRBV31 and TRBJ2-1; 10 nucleotides line up with TRBD1. V dropped 0 bases and J dropped 3; count of bases not matched to a gene: 5. The CDR3 extends over 16 amino acids. Germline loops: CDR1 GKSSPN, CDR2 SITVG. CDR3 DNA, as far as it was read: TGTGCCTGGAGTCTACGCAGGACAGGGGGCTATGCT. It encodes CAWSLRRTGGYA. The entire CDR3 sequence reads CAWSLRRTGGYAEQFF.

This clone occurred a few times. The genes are named according to mouse. The observed sequence ends 4 residues before the CDR3 terminus, with the missing tail filled in from the germline J gene. In the same sample, other DNA sequences code for this CDR3. The chain has TRBV13-1 and TRBJ2-7; 8 bases are a match to TRBD1. Germline V gene lookup returns CDR1 NSHNY and CDR2 SYGAGN. The CDR3 contains 13 residues. Germline trimming cut 3 bases from V and 3 bases from J; bases unmatched to any gene: 2. CDR3 residues: CASSAGQGYEQYF. The covered CDR3 bases are TGTGCCAGCAGTGCAGGACAGGGCTAT.

Only a few counts were recorded for this clone. The gene symbols are mouse symbols. The sequence runs out 4 residues before the end of the CDR3; the remainder is reconstructed from the germline J gene. V is TRBV5 and J is TRBJ1-1, with 9 positions matching TRBD1. Germline V gene lookup returns CDR1 LGHNA and CDR2 YNLKQL (reference sequence). This CDR3 spans 15 amino acids. V lost 2 bases to trimming and J lost 2 bases; unmatched junction nucleotides: 3. CDR3 sequence: CASSQQDRGNTEVFF. The DNA read from the CDR3 is TGTGCCAGCAGCCAACAGGACAGGGGCAACACA.

As concerns this clone: Gene names and germline refer to mouse. The sequenced fragment ends 4 residues before the CDR3 boundary, so the rest is inferred from the germline J gene. The chain has TRBV13-1 and TRBJ2-3, with TRBD2 identical over 11 bases. The CDR3 length is 16 residues. The germline V gene has CDR1 NSHNY and CDR2 SYGAGN. With V trimmed by 3 bases and J by 0 bases, 3 bases remained unmatched. The part of the CDR3 DNA that was read is TGTGCCAGCAGTGGGGACTGGGGGAATAGTGCAGAA. Translation gives CASSGDWGNSAE. The entire CDR3 is CASSGDWGNSAETLYF.

To note about this clone: Gene names are the mouse ones. The read stops 4 residues short of the end of the CDR3; the missing end is completed from the germline J gene. The same CDR3 arises from other DNA sequences in this sample as well. The gene calls are TRBV13-2 and TRBJ2-1; TRBD2 aligns across 7 bases. V lost 2 bases to trimming and J lost 4 bases; unmatched junction nucleotides: 3. This CDR3 has 14 amino acids. The germline V gene has CDR1 NNHNN and CDR2 SYGAGS (reference sequence). CDR3 region: CASGDGGGYAEQFF. The sequenced part of the CDR3 DNA is TGTGCCAGCGGTGACGGGGGGGGTTATGCT.

With regard to this clone: Gene names refer to mouse genes. The read ends 4 residues before the CDR3 terminus; that terminus is restored from the germline J gene. The chain has TRBV19 and TRBJ2-2, with a weak D call TRBD1 (5 bases). CDR1 and CDR2 from the germline V gene are FNHDT and SITEND (reference sequence). V was pared by 3 bases and J by 0 bases, with 9 bases between. CDR3 size: 15 residues. The covered CDR3 bases are TGTGCCAGCAGTACAGGACACGCAAACACCGGG. As protein: CASSTGHANTG. The whole CDR3 is CASSTGHANTGQLYF.

This clone has only a few counts. Gene names are the mouse ones. The CDR3 end is not reached by the read, which stops 4 residues before it; the germline J gene fills it in. J is TRBJ1-1 and V is TRBV19; D not certain. Germline CDR1 is FNHDT and CDR2 is SITEND (reference sequence). This CDR3 region has 13 residues. The CDR3 DNA, read in part, is TGTGCCAGCAGTATGCCAGGCCCTACA. Protein: CASSMPGPT. Given in full, the CDR3 is CASSMPGPTEVFF. Based on the CDR3 plus reference TRBV19 and TRBJ1-1, the full variable domain is GGIITQTPKFLIGQEGQKLTLKCQQNFNHDTMYWYRQDSGKGLRLIYYSITENDLQKGDLSEGYDASREKKSSFSLTVTSAQKNEMAVFLCASSMPGPTEVFFGKGTRLTVV.

Note on this clone: Gene names denote mouse genes. The read is 4 residues too short to cover the CDR3 end, so that end is filled in from the germline J gene. In the same sample, other DNA sequences code for this CDR3. The chain links TRBV13-2 to TRBJ1-1; 9 bases map to TRBD1. Germline CDR1 is NNHNN and CDR2 is SYGAGS (reference sequence). The CDR3 has 15 amino acids. Unmatched junction bases numbered 3, after V lost 0 bases and J lost 3 bases. CDR3 bases read: TGTGCCAGCGGTGATGCGGGACAGGGAGACACA. Its translation: CASGDAGQGDT. The whole CDR3 is CASGDAGQGDTEVFF.

About this clone: Gene and germline names: mouse. The missing CDR3 end, 4 residues past where the read stops, is filled in from the germline J gene. The chain is built from TRBV14 and TRBJ1-1; 11 nucleotides align to TRBD1. V dropped 4 bases and J dropped 4; count of bases not matched to a gene: 3. Germline loops: CDR1 SGHDT, CDR2 FRDEAV. The CDR3 runs 14 residues. CDR3 DNA, as far as it was read: TGTGCCAGCAGTCTCGGGACAGGGGGCACA. It yields the protein CASSLGTGGT. The whole CDR3 region reads CASSLGTGGTEVFF.

This clone was found a few times. Mouse names are used for the genes. The read comes to an end 4 residues before the CDR3 does, leaving the germline J gene to fill in the end. The gene calls are TRBV31 and TRBJ2-3; TRBD2 matches 7 bases. The V segment lost 2 bases and the J segment 0 bases; nucleotides outside the gene matches: 5. The CDR3 length is 15 residues. From germline, CDR1 is GKSSPN and CDR2 SITVG. CDR3 sequence: CAWSSLGTSAETLYF. The sequenced CDR3 bases are TGTGCCTGGAGTTCACTGGGGACTAGTGCAGAA.

This clone was seen a handful of times. Mouse gene names apply. The read falls 4 residues short of the CDR3 end, and the missing part is taken from the germline J gene. This chain connects TRBV17 to TRBJ2-7; 9 bases match TRBD2. CDR1 is MNHDT, CDR2 YYDKIL, per germline. With 3 bases clipped from V and 0 bases from J, the junction kept 3 bases outside the gene matches. This CDR3 spans 15 amino acids. This CDR3 is CASSSDWGSSYEQYF. The CDR3 bases that were read are TGTGCTAGCAGTAGTGACTGGGGGAGCTCCTAT.

This clone was found a few times. Gene names and germline refer to mouse. The read terminates 4 residues ahead of where the CDR3 ends, so the germline J gene completes it. Other DNA sequences from this sample encode an identical CDR3 as well. The rearrangement uses TRBV17 and TRBJ2-1; 7 bases match TRBD1. With 5 bases clipped from V and 1 base from J, the junction kept 2 bases outside the gene matches. Germline CDR1 MNHDT, CDR2 YYDKIL. This CDR3 contains 14 residues. The CDR3 loop reads CASSHRGNYAEQFF. Partial CDR3 DNA: TGTGCTAGCAGTCACAGGGGAAACTATGCT.

Remarks on this clone: Mouse names are used for the genes. Coverage ceases 4 residues before the CDR3 finishes, and the germline J gene fills in the end. The chain couples TRBV13-1 to TRBJ2-7; 11 bases match TRBD1. The CDR3 sequence is 15 residues long. In germline, CDR1 is NSHNY, CDR2 SYGAGN. The DNA read from the CDR3 is TGTGCCAGCAGTGGTCCTCCGGGACAGGGGGAT. It translates to CASSGPPGQGD. The whole CDR3 protein is CASSGPPGQGDEQYF.

Of note for this clone: The gene symbols are mouse symbols. The observed sequence ends 3 residues before the CDR3 terminus, with the missing tail filled in from the germline J gene. The chain uses TRBV19 and TRBJ1-6; D not resolved. Being an ORF, TRBJ1-6 has a function that is uncertain. Between the trimmed V and J ends, which lost 2 bases and 4 bases, there was a span of 7 bases. Germline CDR1 FNHDT, CDR2 SITEND (reference sequence). There are 14 residues in the CDR3. The CDR3 reads CASSITHYNSPLYF. The DNA read from the CDR3 is TGTGCCAGCAGTATCACTCATTATAATTCGCCC.

This clone was detected many times. Gene names and germline refer to mouse. The CDR3 is cut off 4 residues early in the read; its end comes from the germline J gene. V usage is TRBV17 and J usage is TRBJ2-1; 7 nucleotides match TRBD1. Germline V gene lookup returns CDR1 MNHDT and CDR2 YYDKIL. The CDR3 consists of 15 residues. CDR3 sequence: CASSRDQGVGAEQFF. The sequenced CDR3 bases are TGTGCTAGCAGTAGAGATCAGGGGGTGGGGGCT.

On this clone itself: The genes are named according to mouse. Sequencing ends 4 residues short of the CDR3 end; the germline J gene provides the rest. The V call is TRBV1, the J call TRBJ2-1; 7 positions match TRBD1. Germline CDR1 reads NSQYPW; CDR2 reads LRSPGD (reference sequence). With 6 bases clipped from V and 1 base from J, the junction kept 6 bases outside the gene matches. This CDR3 has 15 residues. CDR3 DNA (partial): TGCACCTGCAGGGCCCCGGGACAGAACTATGCT. Its translation is CTCRAPGQNYA. The complete CDR3 protein is CTCRAPGQNYAEQFF.

In the case of this clone: Mouse germline and gene names are used. From the germline J gene comes the end of the CDR3, since the read stops 4 residues before it. The chain combines TRBV13-2 with TRBJ2-5; 12 positions agree with TRBD2. Germline assignment: CDR1 NNHNN and CDR2 SYGAGS (reference sequence). The CDR3 extends over 14 amino acids. The CDR3 bases that were read are TGTGCCAGCAGTGGGACTGGGGGGAAAGAC. It codes for CASSGTGGKD. The complete CDR3 protein is CASSGTGGKDTQYF.

This clone has a handful of counts. The listed genes are named as in mouse. The CDR3 end is not reached by the read, which stops 4 residues before it; the germline J gene fills it in. The same CDR3 arises from other DNA sequences in this sample as well. The genes are TRBV4 and TRBJ2-3, with no clear D. The V gene's germline CDR1 is LGHDT and CDR2 YNNKQL (reference sequence). CDR3 length: 13 residues. Trimming pared 4 bases from V and 0 bases from J, leaving 5 bases between. The DNA read from the CDR3 is TGTGCCAGCAGCTTGACAAGTGCAGAA. Protein sequence: CASSLTSAE. The full-length CDR3 reads as CASSLTSAETLYF. Drawing the rest from reference TRBV4 and TRBJ2-3, the complete variable domain is ETAVFQTPNYHVTQVGNEVSFNCKQTLGHDTMYWYKQDSKKLLKIMFSYNNKQLIVNETVPRRFSPQSSDKAHLNLRIKSVEPEDSAVYLCASSLTSAETLYFGSGTRLTVL.

Note on this clone: The listed genes are named as in mouse. The CDR3 end falls 4 residues outside the read, so it is completed with the germline J gene. The chain combines TRBV13-1 with TRBJ2-1, with 9 bases matching TRBD1. The CDR3 extends over 14 amino acids. V shed 5 bases and J 3 bases; nucleotides not matched to a gene: 3. CDR1 and CDR2 from the germline V gene are NSHNY and SYGAGN. CDR3 sequence: CASRTGGVYAEQFF. Partial CDR3 DNA: TGTGCCAGCAGAACAGGGGGCGTCTATGCT.

This clone appeared a few times. Here the gene names and germline are mouse. The read gets to within 4 residues of the CDR3 end, and the germline J gene fills in the rest. The gene calls are TRBV13-1 and TRBJ2-3, with 8 bases lining up with TRBD2. This CDR3 has 16 amino acids. Germline V lookup: CDR1 NSHNY, CDR2 SYGAGN. V gave up 0 bases and J gave up 0 bases; unmatched junction bases: 3. CDR3 DNA, as far as it was read: TGTGCCAGCAGTGATGACTGGGGGACTAGTGCAGAA. Amino acids: CASSDDWGTSAE. The full CDR3 reads CASSDDWGTSAETLYF.

For this clone: Genes and germline are mouse. The CDR3 is cut off 4 residues early in the read; its end comes from the germline J gene. Other nucleotide sequences in the sample specify the same CDR3. The chain links TRBV1 to TRBJ1-1; tentatively, D is TRBD1 (5 bases). Germline V gene lookup returns CDR1 NSQYPW and CDR2 LRSPGD (reference sequence). V dropped 3 bases and J dropped 2 bases, with 7 bases sitting between them. The CDR3 loop spans 13 amino acids. CDR3 DNA, as far as it was read: TGCACCTGCAGTGCCCAGGGTAACACA. This encodes CTCSAQGNT. The whole CDR3 sequence reads CTCSAQGNTEVFF.

The sample holds a few counts of this clone. Gene names refer to mouse genes. The CDR3 goes on 4 residues after the read ends, and that part is filled in from the germline J gene. The gene calls are TRBV13-3 and TRBJ2-3, with 7 bases aligning to TRBD1. This CDR3 is 15 amino acids long. V gave up 5 bases and J gave up 0 bases; unmatched junction bases: 6. Germline CDR1 reads NNHDY; CDR2 reads SYVADS. CDR3 DNA, as far as it was read: TGTGCCAGCAGGAAGACAGGGTCTAGTGCAGAA. Its protein product is CASRKTGSSAE. The CDR3 in full is CASRKTGSSAETLYF.

On this clone itself: Gene names are mouse gene names. This CDR3 is CASSDARGKGSYEQYF. The sequenced CDR3 bases are TGTGCCAGCAGTGATGCGAGAGGGAAGGGGTCCTAT. J is TRBJ2-7 and V is TRBV13-1, with D perhaps TRBD1 (5 bases). Coverage ceases 4 residues before the CDR3 finishes, and the germline J gene fills in the end. The CDR3 sequence is 16 residues long. Germline V lookup: CDR1 NSHNY, CDR2 SYGAGN. V was shortened by 0 bases and J by 1 base, with 14 bases between the two germline ends.

This clone was seen a few times. The gene names given are mouse names. The observed sequence ends 4 residues before the CDR3 terminus, with the missing tail filled in from the germline J gene. The same CDR3 can be traced to other DNA sequences in this sample. This chain connects TRBV17 to TRBJ2-1; the match to TRBD2 covers 10 bases. CDR3 size: 14 residues. J was trimmed by 1 base and V by 6 bases; bases with no gene match: 0. Germline V gene lookup returns CDR1 MNHDT and CDR2 YYDKIL. CDR3 DNA (partial): TGTGCTAGCAGGACTGGGGGGAACTATGCT. It is translated as CASRTGGNYA. The whole CDR3 protein is CASRTGGNYAEQFF.

A remark on this clone: The gene names here belong to mouse. The CDR3 end lies 4 residues beyond the end of the read and is filled in from the germline J gene. The genes are TRBV13-3 and TRBJ2-7; 12 nucleotides agree with TRBD1. This CDR3 spans 15 amino acids. Germline V gene sequence: CDR1 NNHDY, CDR2 SYVADS. The trim removed 2 bases at V and 2 bases at J, leaving 2 bases unmatched. The CDR3 bases that were read are TGTGCCAGCAGTGAAGGGACAGGGGGCGCCTAT. Translated: CASSEGTGGAY. The CDR3 reads in full as CASSEGTGGAYEQYF.

On this clone itself: Gene names are the mouse ones. The read terminates 4 residues before the CDR3 end, so the remaining end is supplied by the germline J gene. The chain carries TRBV13-3 and TRBJ2-7; 10 bases are a match to TRBD2. CDR3 length: 14 residues. In germline, CDR1 is NNHDY, CDR2 SYVADS. V lost 5 bases and J lost 0; bases outside the gene matches: 2. The CDR3 sequence: CASRGLGASYEQYF. The covered CDR3 bases are TGTGCCAGCAGAGGACTGGGGGCCTCCTAT.

A remark on this clone: Each gene name is a mouse one. The read ends 4 residues shy of where the CDR3 ends; the end is completed using the germline J gene. The chain carries TRBV19 and TRBJ2-2; 10 bases agree with TRBD2. V was pared by 5 bases and J by 3 bases, with 7 bases of the junction left unmatched. The germline V gene has CDR1 FNHDT and CDR2 SITEND (reference sequence). This CDR3 is 16 amino acids long. CDR3 residues: CASRRLGGSDTGQLYF. CDR3 DNA, as far as it was read: TGTGCCAGCAGGCGACTGGGGGGCTCGGACACCGGG.

In regard to this clone: Gene names refer to mouse genes. The CDR3 end falls 4 residues outside the read, so it is completed with the germline J gene. The rearrangement links TRBV13-2 to TRBJ2-7; TRBD2 aligns across 9 bases. The V and J ends lost 6 bases and 0 bases, in that order; junction bases with no gene match: 4. CDR1 NNHNN and CDR2 SYGAGS come from the germline V gene (reference sequence). The CDR3 is 14 amino acids. CDR3: CASAGLGSSYEQYF. The CDR3 bases that were read are TGTGCCAGCGCCGGACTGGGGAGCTCCTAT.

With respect to this clone: Genes here carry mouse names. The read terminates 4 residues before the CDR3 end, so the remaining end is supplied by the germline J gene. The chain uses TRBV13-2 and TRBJ1-1; D is uncertain. Looked up from germline, CDR1 is NNHNN and CDR2 is SYGAGS (reference sequence). This CDR3 is 12 amino acids long. The V end was cut by 2 bases, the J end by 3 bases, with 5 bases between. CDR3 DNA, as far as it was read: TGTGCCAGCGGTGAGAGGGACACA. It specifies CASGERDT. In full, the CDR3 reads CASGERDTEVFF.